The 18 T cell receptor beta chains reported below all come from one sample, sequenced in a study of shared clonotypes between healthy human individuals. This table comes from immunoSEQ multiplex PCR, and its TCRdb copy is limited to in-frame clones, with some not included. The sample contains 600,000 to 800,000 clones, 72% of which appear only once. Input material: memory CD4+ T cells sorted from blood. Documented subset: CD45RA-negative fraction. The receptor set was obtained from a woman aged 30 to 39 in good health.

The chain couples TRBV11-1 to TRBJ1-4; possible D gene TRBD1, 5 bases. Trimming shortened V by 3 bases and J by 0 bases, and 8 bases separated the two germline ends. Germline CDR1 and CDR2: SGHAT and FQDESV (reference sequence). CDR3 length equals 15 residues. CDR3 amino acids: CASSFDSATNEKLFF. As DNA, the CDR3 is TGTGCCAGCAGCTTCGACAGTGCAACTAATGAAAAACTGTTTTTT.

This clone came up once. This rearrangement joins TRBV27 to TRBJ1-5; D ambiguous. There are 14 residues in the CDR3. The ends were cut back, 2 bases at V and 4 bases at J, with 9 bases in the middle. The germline CDR1 and CDR2 sequences are MNHEY and SMNVEV (reference sequence). DNA for the CDR3: TGTGCCAGCAGTTTAAATGGCCCTAATCAGCCCCAGCATTTT. Its translation: CASSLNGPNQPQHF.

V is TRBV4-1 and J is TRBJ2-7; 9 bases are shared with TRBD2. J lost 4 bases, V lost 1 base, and 5 bases had no gene match. Germline loops: CDR1 MGHRA, CDR2 YSYEKL. CDR3 length: 15 amino acids. CDR3 DNA: TGCGCCAGCAGCCAAGCTCCGACTAGCGGATACGAGCAGTACTTC. It is translated as CASSQAPTSGYEQYF.

V gene TRBV5-1 combines with J gene TRBJ1-2; 8 bases align to TRBD1. Germline CDR1 reads SGHRS; CDR2 reads YFSETQ. V shed 4 bases and J 3 bases; nucleotides not matched to a gene: 5. This CDR3 comprises 14 residues. In DNA form, the CDR3 reads TGCGCCAGCAGCATGACAGGGGAAGACTATGGCTACACCTTC. Its protein product is CASSMTGEDYGYTF.

This clone was observed at least ten times. The chain has TRBV5-1 and TRBJ1-2; a weak D match, TRBD1 (5 bases). The CDR3 has 14 amino acids. Trimming removed 4 bases at V and 5 bases at J, with 15 bases between. Germline CDR1 SGHRS, CDR2 YFSETQ. The CDR3 nucleotides are TGCGCCAGCAGCCCCCATGGGGCGGGGTATGGCTACACCTTC. It translates to CASSPHGAGYGYTF.

CDR3: CASRQGGGQPQHF. In DNA, the CDR3 is TGTGCCAGCAGGCAGGGCGGCGGTCAGCCCCAGCATTTT. This sequence joins TRBV6-1 and TRBJ1-5; D might be TRBD1 (5 bases). The V gene lost 6 bases and the J gene lost 6 bases, with 12 bases spanning the gap. This CDR3 contains 13 residues. Germline V gene data show CDR1 as MNHNS and CDR2 as SASEGT.

The chain is built from TRBV29-1 and TRBJ2-3; 10 nucleotides line up with TRBD2. The germline V gene encodes CDR1 SQVTM and CDR2 ANQGSEA. With 3 bases clipped from V and 5 bases from J, the junction kept 5 bases outside the gene matches. This CDR3 comprises 14 residues. The CDR3 sequence: CSVDSSGSGDTQYF. The CDR3 DNA follows: TGCAGCGTTGATTCTAGCGGGAGCGGAGATACGCAGTATTTT.

J is TRBJ2-7 and V is TRBV10-2, with 9 bases lining up with TRBD2. The junction had 11 bases not matched to a gene; V was cut back by 6 bases and J by 5 bases. Per germline, CDR1 WSHSY and CDR2 SAAADI. The CDR3 is 15 residues long. CDR3 sequence: CASRSGAGGLDEQYF. The CDR3 DNA sequence: TGCGCCAGCAGAAGCGGCGCGGGAGGGCTGGACGAGCAGTACTTC.

The chain links TRBV30 to TRBJ2-3; TRBD1 agrees at 9 bases. V shed 4 bases and J 3 bases; nucleotides not matched to a gene: 5. Germline V gene data show CDR1 as GTSNPN and CDR2 as SVGIG (reference sequence). The CDR3 extends over 14 amino acids. CDR3 coding DNA: TGTGCCTGGAACCGGGACAGGGTGACAGATACGCAGTATTTT. Its protein is CAWNRDRVTDTQYF.

This chain uses TRBV5-1 with TRBJ1-4; no reliable D call. Germline V gene sequence: CDR1 SGHRS, CDR2 YFSETQ. The CDR3 totals 14 residues. V lost 0 bases, J lost 7 bases, and 10 bases lay in between. CDR3 nucleotide sequence: TGCGCCAGCAGCTTGGGACGGGTGGGTGAAAAACTGTTTTTT. Encoded protein: CASSLGRVGEKLFF.

The chain employs TRBV18 and TRBJ2-3; a possible D gene is TRBD2 (5 bases). Trimming removed 0 bases from V and 1 base from J, with 11 bases in between. Germline V gene sequence: CDR1 KGHSH, CDR2 LQKENI. The CDR3 is made up of 16 amino acids. The CDR3, as DNA: TGTGCCAGCTCACCACCTCGGGGTACGGGCACAGATACGCAGTATTTT. Its translation: CASSPPRGTGTDTQYF.

Comment on this clone: The sample has other DNA sequences that encode this CDR3 too. The chain carries TRBV27 and TRBJ2-3; 11 nucleotides match TRBD2. This CDR3 has 16 residues. V was pared by 0 bases and J by 5 bases, with 4 bases of the junction left unmatched. The germline V gene encodes CDR1 MNHEY and CDR2 SMNVEV (reference sequence). The CDR3 bases are TGTGCCAGCAGTTTATCAAGTACTAGCGGGAGAGATACGCAGTATTTT. This encodes CASSLSSTSGRDTQYF.

This clone was seen a single time. The rearrangement joins TRBV5-1 to TRBJ2-5, with 9 bases lining up with TRBD1. The CDR3 is made up of 15 amino acids. V lost 4 bases and J lost 4; bases outside the gene matches: 8. CDR1 and CDR2 (germline): SGHRS, YFSETQ. CDR3 sequence (DNA): TGCGCCAGCAGCATGGGACAGGGTTTGGGAGAGACCCAGTACTTC. Its translation is CASSMGQGLGETQYF.

The chain joins TRBV11-2 to TRBJ2-5; TRBD2 aligns across 11 bases. The DNA end is a closer match to TRBJ2-7, so the J assignment may be wrong. CDR1 and CDR2 from the germline V gene are SGHAT and FQNNGV. The CDR3 totals 16 residues. CDR3 sequence reads: CASSRQGLAAGYEQYF. CDR3 nucleotide sequence: TGTGCCAGCAGCCGCCAGGGACTAGCGGCAGGCTACGAGCAGTACTTC.

The chain joins TRBV2 to TRBJ1-5; D is undetermined. The CDR3 runs to 12 residues. The V gene's germline CDR1 is SNHLY and CDR2 FYNNEI. V gave up 6 bases and J gave up 6 bases, with 9 bases separating them. CDR3 in amino acids: CASRGFSQPQHF. The CDR3, as DNA: TGTGCCAGCAGGGGGTTCAGTCAGCCCCAGCATTTT. The entire variable domain, with the rest obtained from reference TRBV2 and TRBJ1-5, is as follows: EPEVTQTPSHQVTQMGQEVILRCVPISNHLYFYWYRQILGQKVEFLVSFYNNEISEKSEIFDDQFSVERPDGSNFTLKIRSTKLEDSAMYFCASRGFSQPQHFGDGTRLSIL.

This chain uses TRBV28 with TRBJ1-1; D is undetermined. Germline-derived CDR1 and CDR2 are MDHEN and SYDVKM. Trimming pared 6 bases from V and 1 base from J, leaving 12 bases between. This CDR3 contains 14 residues. The CDR3 DNA reads TGTGCCAGCAGACCGCCCCAGAGGAACACTGAAGCTTTCTTT. It encodes CASRPPQRNTEAFF.

CDR3 in amino acids: CASSQDPASYEQYF. CDR3 coding DNA: TGCGCCAGCTCCCAAGACCCCGCCTCCTACGAGCAGTACTTC. The chain employs TRBV5-1 and TRBJ2-7; D is undetermined. Germline V gene lookup returns CDR1 SGHRS and CDR2 YFSETQ. The CDR3 has 14 amino acids. Trimming removed 7 bases at V and 0 bases at J, with 14 bases between.

The genes are TRBV28 and TRBJ2-1; the match to TRBD2 covers 7 bases. V lost 4 bases, J lost 4 bases, and 7 bases stayed unmatched. This CDR3 is 15 amino acids long. The germline V gene has CDR1 MDHEN and CDR2 SYDVKM. The CDR3 region is CASSWGGSGYNEQFF. CDR3 sequence (DNA): TGTGCCAGCAGTTGGGGCGGGAGTGGATACAATGAGCAGTTCTTC. The whole variable domain, remainder taken from reference TRBV28 and TRBJ2-1, is DVKVTQSSRYLVKRTGEKVFLECVQDMDHENMFWYRQDPGLGLRLIYFSYDVKMKEKGDIPEGYSVSREKKERFSLILESASTNQTSMYLCASSWGGSGYNEQFFGPGTRLTVL.